These 19 T cell receptor beta chains share one sample of origin, sequenced in a study of molecular identifiers for immune sequencing clone quantification. TCRdb independently ran MiXCR on the PCR reads; one entry per CDR3 protein. The profile covers around 8,000 distinct CDR3 sequences, with 30% to 35% appearing a single time and 6.5% to 7.5% taken by the ten largest. Sequencing used naive CD8+ T cells from blood, with Jurkat cell RNA spiked in. The subset here: FACS-sorted CD8+CD4-CCR7+CD45RA+ naive T cells. The receptor set was obtained from a human donor in good health. Some libraries in this study had Jurkat cell RNA spiked in.

V and J are TRBV27 and TRBJ2-7, with D possibly TRBD1 on 6 matching bases. Trimming took 2 bases from V and 4 from J, leaving 9 bases between them. The V gene's germline CDR1 is MNHEY and CDR2 SMNVEV (reference sequence). The CDR3 covers 13 residues. The CDR3, as DNA: TGTGCCAGCAGTTTAGACAGGAGGTACGAGCAGTACTTC. Its protein is CASSLDRRYEQYF.

The chain employs TRBV12-3 or TRBV12-4 and TRBJ2-1; D is unclear. This CDR3 is built from 12 residues. Trimming shortened V by 3 bases and J by 10 bases, and 10 bases separated the two germline ends. As DNA, the CDR3 is TGTGCCAGCAGTTTCAGCCTCCCAGAGCAGTTCTTC. Amino acids: CASSFSLPEQFF.

In its sample, this clonotype was seen once. This may stem from a read error, because a much larger clone lies one nucleotide away. V gene TRBV13 combines with J gene TRBJ2-7; D might be TRBD2 (5 bases). The CDR3 sequence is 14 residues long. Germline V lookup: CDR1 PRHDT, CDR2 FYEKMQ (reference sequence). DNA for the CDR3: TGTGCCAGCAGCTTGGCCCGCGGGCACTACGGGCAGTACTTC. Amino acids: CASSLARGHYGQYF.

This clonotype appeared a few times. This chain joins TRBV19 and TRBJ2-1; the D is unclear. The CDR3 runs to 13 residues. The germline gives CDR1 LNHDA, CDR2 SQIVND (reference sequence). Trimming took 9 bases from V and 6 from J, leaving 15 bases between them. The CDR3, as DNA: TGTGCCAGCTCTACAATGCAGAGCAATGAGCAGTTCTTC. This sequence encodes CASSTMQSNEQFF.

The V gene is TRBV29-1, the J gene TRBJ2-5; 9 nucleotides agree with TRBD2. Germline V gene lookup returns CDR1 SQVTM and CDR2 ANQGSEA. Losses at the gene ends were 6 bases for V and 5 bases for J; bases not matched to a gene: 19. CDR3 length: 17 amino acids. The CDR3 DNA follows: TGCAGCGTGACCCGAGGCCATGCGGGAGGGCCTAGGGAGACCCAGTACTTC. This encodes CSVTRGHAGGPRETQYF.

This clonotype is categorized as medium-sized (0.01 to 0.1%). V usage is TRBV28 and J usage is TRBJ2-7; D is undetermined. Between the trimmed V and J ends, which lost 8 bases and 7 bases, there was a span of 21 bases. The CDR3 has 14 amino acids. Germline V gene sequence: CDR1 MDHEN, CDR2 SYDVKM. The CDR3 loop is CASVRGAGPQEQYF. The CDR3 DNA follows: TGTGCCAGCGTCCGCGGTGCCGGGCCTCAGGAGCAGTACTTC. Filled out from reference TRBV28 and TRBJ2-7, the complete variable domain reads DVKVTQSSRYLVKRTGEKVFLECVQDMDHENMFWYRQDPGLGLRLIYFSYDVKMKEKGDIPEGYSVSREKKERFSLILESASTNQTSMYLCASVRGAGPQEQYFGPGTRLTVT.

Within the sample, this clonotype is medium-sized. The chain carries TRBV5-6 and TRBJ2-3; 9 bases are a match to TRBD1. J lost 4 bases, V lost 3 bases, and 9 bases had no gene match. Germline-derived CDR1 and CDR2 are SGHDT and YYEEEE. The CDR3 covers 16 residues. This chain's CDR3 is CASSSPGTGRADTQYF. CDR3 nucleotide sequence: TGTGCCAGCAGCTCCCCCGGGACAGGGCGAGCAGATACGCAGTATTTT.

CDR3 loop: CASSQGLAASTDTQYF. The CDR3 nucleotides are TGCGCCAGCAGCCAAGGACTAGCGGCGTCCACAGATACGCAGTATTTT. This chain links TRBV4-3 with TRBJ2-3, with TRBD2 matching 9 bases. The CDR3 is 16 amino acids. Germline CDR1 LGHNA, CDR2 YSLEER. The V and J ends lost 1 base and 2 bases, in that order; junction bases with no gene match: 4.

The chain combines TRBV7-9 with TRBJ1-4, with a possible D match to TRBD1 (5 bases). Germline V CDR1 and CDR2: SEHNR, FQNEAQ (reference sequence). This CDR3 region has 16 residues. Trimming took off 2 bases at V and 10 bases at J, with 20 bases between the two ends. CDR3 loop: CASSLFVGTGDGKLFF. In DNA form, the CDR3 reads TGTGCCAGCAGCTTATTTGTGGGGACTGGCGACGGAAAACTGTTTTTT. Based on the CDR3 plus reference TRBV7-9 and TRBJ1-4, the full variable domain is DTGVSQNPRHKITKRGQNVTFRCDPISEHNRLYWYRQTLGQGPEFLTYFQNEAQLEKSRLLSDRFSAERPKGSFSTLEIQRTEQGDSAMYLCASSLFVGTGDGKLFFGSGTQLSVL.

About this clonotype itself: A much larger clone is a single base away; this may be a read error. This sequence joins TRBV5-1 and TRBJ2-3; D uncertain. Germline V lookup: CDR1 SGHRS, CDR2 YFSETQ. The CDR3 covers 15 residues. With 3 bases removed from V and 5 bases from J, the gap between germline ends came to 16 bases. CDR3 sequence: CASSSEVDSQDTQYF. DNA of the CDR3: TGCGCCAGCAGCTCGGAAGTTGATAGTCAAGATACGCAGTATTTT.

Only a few counts were recorded for this clonotype. The chain uses TRBV19 and TRBJ2-7, with a tentative D call TRBD1 (5 bases). CDR3 length equals 16 residues. Trimming cost V 1 base and J 2 bases, with 15 bases left between them. CDR1 is LNHDA and CDR2 is SQIVND in the germline V gene (reference sequence). The CDR3: CASSIALGQSAYEQYF. CDR3 DNA: TGTGCCAGTAGTATAGCCCTTGGACAATCCGCCTACGAGCAGTACTTC. The whole variable domain, remainder taken from reference TRBV19 and TRBJ2-7, is DGGITQSPKYLFRKEGQNVTLSCEQNLNHDAMYWYRQDPGQGLRLIYYSQIVNDFQKGDIAEGYSVSREKKESFPLTVTSAQKNPTAFYLCASSIALGQSAYEQYFGPGTRLTVT.

This clonotype is judged medium-sized. The chain carries TRBV14 and TRBJ2-5; 7 bases fit TRBD1. This CDR3 contains 14 residues. Germline V gene sequence: CDR1 SGHDN, CDR2 FVKESK. Unmatched junction bases numbered 7, after V lost 4 bases and J lost 5 bases. CDR3 amino acids: CASSRDRLSETQYF. The CDR3 nucleotides are TGTGCCAGCAGCCGGGACAGACTATCGGAGACCCAGTACTTC.

This clonotype was seen a few times. This chain uses TRBV14 with TRBJ1-2; TRBD1 matches 8 bases. CDR1 and CDR2 from the germline V gene are SGHDN and FVKESK. This CDR3 has 15 amino acids. V shed 9 bases, J shed 6 bases, and the junction held 15 bases outside the gene matches. As DNA, the CDR3 is TGTGCCAGAGAATACCCAACAGGGGGATTGAATGGCTACACCTTC. This codes for CAREYPTGGLNGYTF.

V usage is TRBV11-2 and J usage is TRBJ2-1; 10 nucleotides agree with TRBD1. The CDR3 has 15 residues. Germline values: CDR1 SGHAT, CDR2 FQNNGV. The junction had 10 bases not matched to a gene; V was cut back by 5 bases and J by 9 bases. Here the CDR3 reads CASSVTTGGYVEQFF. The CDR3 nucleotides read TGTGCCAGCAGCGTCACGACAGGGGGCTACGTTGAGCAGTTCTTC.

This clonotype has a single count. This chain uses TRBV29-1 with TRBJ2-3; perhaps TRBD1 as D (5 bases). Germline lookup yields CDR1 SQVTM and CDR2 ANQGSEA. CDR3 length: 12 residues. The V and J ends lost 7 bases and 4 bases respectively, with 12 bases between them. The CDR3 here is CSGGQGADTQYF. For the CDR3, the DNA is TGCAGCGGTGGGCAGGGCGCAGATACGCAGTATTTT.

This clonotype was seen a few times. The CDR3 DNA follows: TGCGCCAGCAGCCAAGCAAGAGGGGCTACCGAGCAGTACTTC. Translation gives CASSQARGATEQYF. This chain uses TRBV4-3 with TRBJ2-7; TRBD1 or TRBD2 may be the D gene (5 bases each). Trimming removed 1 base from V and 6 bases from J, with 13 bases in between. Germline V gene sequence: CDR1 LGHNA, CDR2 YSLEER. There are 14 residues in the CDR3.

This rearrangement joins TRBV19 to TRBJ2-2; D ambiguous. V was trimmed by 5 bases and J by 1 base, leaving 8 bases between them. Per the germline V gene, CDR1 is LNHDA and CDR2 is SQIVND (reference sequence). The CDR3 sequence is 14 residues long. CDR3 nucleotide sequence: TGTGCCAGTAGTCAAGACCTGAACACCGGGGAGCTGTTTTTT. This translates into CASSQDLNTGELFF.

This clonotype was recorded only once. The J gene is TRBJ2-3, the V gene TRBV10-3; TRBD1 agrees at 12 bases. The trim removed 7 bases at V and 8 bases at J, leaving 7 bases unmatched. The CDR3 has 14 amino acids. The germline V gene encodes CDR1 ENHRY and CDR2 SYGVKD. The DNA for the CDR3 is TGTGCCATCACCAGGGACAGGGGGCGGGGTACGCAGTATTTT. It is translated as CAITRDRGRGTQYF.

On this clonotype itself: A read error is likely, as this CDR3 ends without the conserved phenylalanine or tryptophan. The genes are TRBV6-5 and TRBJ1-1; TRBD1 might be the D (6 bases). This CDR3 region has 15 residues. Trimming pared 2 bases from V and 0 bases from J, leaving 10 bases between. Germline CDR1 reads MNHEY; CDR2 reads SVGAGI. CDR3: CASSYVRGMNTEAFL. The CDR3 DNA reads TGTGCCAGCAGTTACGTCAGGGGAATGAACACTGAAGCTTTCCTT.